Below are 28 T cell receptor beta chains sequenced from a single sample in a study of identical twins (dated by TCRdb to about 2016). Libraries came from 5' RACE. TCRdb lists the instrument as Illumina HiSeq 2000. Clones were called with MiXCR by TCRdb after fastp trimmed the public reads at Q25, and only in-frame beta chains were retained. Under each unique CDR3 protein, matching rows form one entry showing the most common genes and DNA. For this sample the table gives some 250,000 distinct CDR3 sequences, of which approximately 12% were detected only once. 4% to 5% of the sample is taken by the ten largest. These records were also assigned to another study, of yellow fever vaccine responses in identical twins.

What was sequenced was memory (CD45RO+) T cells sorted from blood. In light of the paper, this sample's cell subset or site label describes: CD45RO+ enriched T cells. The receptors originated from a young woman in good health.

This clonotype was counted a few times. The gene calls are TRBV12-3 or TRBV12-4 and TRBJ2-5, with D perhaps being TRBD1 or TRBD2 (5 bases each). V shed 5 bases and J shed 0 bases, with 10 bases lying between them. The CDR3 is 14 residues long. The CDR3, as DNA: TGTGCCAGCAGTCCGGGGCCTAACCAAGAGACCCAGTACTTC. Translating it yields CASSPGPNQETQYF.

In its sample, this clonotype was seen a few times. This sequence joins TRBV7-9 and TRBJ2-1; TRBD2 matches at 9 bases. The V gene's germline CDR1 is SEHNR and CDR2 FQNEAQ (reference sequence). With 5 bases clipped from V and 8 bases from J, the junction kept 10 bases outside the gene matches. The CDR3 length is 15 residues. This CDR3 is CASSLSPTSGDEQFF. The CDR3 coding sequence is TGTGCCAGCAGCCTAAGTCCGACTAGCGGCGATGAGCAGTTCTTC.

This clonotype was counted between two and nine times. The CDR3 region has the DNA TGCAGTGCTAGAGATGGGACAGAGAACTACGAGCAGTACTTC. It specifies CSARDGTENYEQYF. The chain carries TRBV20-1 and TRBJ2-7, with 7 bases lining up with TRBD1. The CDR3 contains 14 residues. Germline V CDR1 and CDR2: DFQATT, SNEGSKA (reference sequence). The V segment lost 0 bases and the J segment 3 bases; nucleotides outside the gene matches: 5.

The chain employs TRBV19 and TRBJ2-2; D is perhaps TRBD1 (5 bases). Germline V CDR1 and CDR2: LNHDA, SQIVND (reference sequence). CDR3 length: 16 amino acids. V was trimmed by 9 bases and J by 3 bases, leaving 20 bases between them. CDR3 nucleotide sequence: TGTGCCAGCTTCAGTACATCGGCAGGGCACACCGGGGAGCTGTTTTTT. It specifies CASFSTSAGHTGELFF.

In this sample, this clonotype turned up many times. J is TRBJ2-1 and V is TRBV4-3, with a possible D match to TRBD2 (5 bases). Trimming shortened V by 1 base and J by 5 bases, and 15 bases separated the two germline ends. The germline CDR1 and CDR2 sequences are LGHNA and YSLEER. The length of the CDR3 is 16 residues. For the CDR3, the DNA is TGCGCCAGCAGCCAAGGCTGGACTGTTACCGACAATGAGCAGTTCTTC. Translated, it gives CASSQGWTVTDNEQFF.

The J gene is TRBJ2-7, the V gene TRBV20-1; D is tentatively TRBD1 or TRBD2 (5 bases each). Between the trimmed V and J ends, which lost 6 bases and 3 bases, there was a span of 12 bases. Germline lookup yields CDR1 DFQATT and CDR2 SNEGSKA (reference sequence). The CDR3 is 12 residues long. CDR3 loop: CSAGRDLYEQYF. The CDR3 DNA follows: TGCAGTGCCGGACGGGACCTCTACGAGCAGTACTTC.

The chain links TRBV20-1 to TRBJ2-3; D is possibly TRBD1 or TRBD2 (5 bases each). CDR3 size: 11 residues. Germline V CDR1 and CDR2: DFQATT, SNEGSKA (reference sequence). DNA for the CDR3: TGCAGCGGGACCCACGGAGATACGCAGTATTTT. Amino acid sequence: CSGTHGDTQYF.

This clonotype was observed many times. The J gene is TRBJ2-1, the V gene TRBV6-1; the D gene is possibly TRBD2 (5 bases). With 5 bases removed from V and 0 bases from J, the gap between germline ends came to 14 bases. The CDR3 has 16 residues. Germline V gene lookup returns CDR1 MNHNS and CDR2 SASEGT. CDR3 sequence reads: CASSPRSTSSYNEQFF. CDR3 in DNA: TGTGCCAGCAGTCCACGCTCCACTAGCTCCTACAATGAGCAGTTCTTC.

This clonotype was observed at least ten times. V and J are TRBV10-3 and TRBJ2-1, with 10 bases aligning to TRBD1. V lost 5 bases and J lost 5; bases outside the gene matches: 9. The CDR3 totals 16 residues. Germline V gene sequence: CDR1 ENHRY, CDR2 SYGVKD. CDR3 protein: CAISSAGTGVHNEQFF. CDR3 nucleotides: TGTGCCATCAGTTCAGCCGGGACAGGGGTTCACAATGAGCAGTTCTTC.

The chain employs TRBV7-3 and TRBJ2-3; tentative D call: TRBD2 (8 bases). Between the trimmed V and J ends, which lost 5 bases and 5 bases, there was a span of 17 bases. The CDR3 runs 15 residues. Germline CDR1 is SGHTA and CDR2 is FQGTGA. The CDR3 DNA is TGTGCCAGCAGCCCCGGGAGGGGGCAAAGAGATACGCAGTATTTT. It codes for CASSPGRGQRDTQYF. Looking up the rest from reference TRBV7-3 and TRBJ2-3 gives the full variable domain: GAGVSQTPSNKVTEKGKYVELRCDPISGHTALYWYRQSLGQGPEFLIYFQGTGAADDSGLPNDRFFAVRPEGSVSTLKIQRTERGDSAVYLCASSPGRGQRDTQYFGPGTRLTVL.

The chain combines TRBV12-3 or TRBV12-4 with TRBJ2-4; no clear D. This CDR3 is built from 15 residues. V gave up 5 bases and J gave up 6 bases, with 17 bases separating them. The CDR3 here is CASSQKRAYRNIQYF. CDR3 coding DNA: TGTGCCAGCAGTCAGAAAAGGGCCTATAGAAACATTCAGTACTTC.

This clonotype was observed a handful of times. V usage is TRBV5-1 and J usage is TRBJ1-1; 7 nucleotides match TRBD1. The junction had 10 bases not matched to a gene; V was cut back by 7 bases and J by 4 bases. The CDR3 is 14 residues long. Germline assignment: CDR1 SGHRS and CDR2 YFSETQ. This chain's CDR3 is CASGTTGPSTEAFF. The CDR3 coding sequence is TGCGCCAGCGGCACGACAGGGCCAAGCACTGAAGCTTTCTTT.

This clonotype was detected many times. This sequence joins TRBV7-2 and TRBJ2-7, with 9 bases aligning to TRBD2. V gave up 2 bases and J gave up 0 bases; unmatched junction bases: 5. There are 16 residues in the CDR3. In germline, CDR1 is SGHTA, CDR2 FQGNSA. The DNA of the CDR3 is TGTGCCAGCAGCTTACAAGGCGGGGGGGTCTCCTACGAGCAGTACTTC. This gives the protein CASSLQGGGVSYEQYF.

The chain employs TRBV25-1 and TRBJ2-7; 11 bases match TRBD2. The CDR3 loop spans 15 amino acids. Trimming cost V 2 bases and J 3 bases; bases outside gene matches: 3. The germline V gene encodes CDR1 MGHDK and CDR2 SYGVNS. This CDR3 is CASSETSGGLYEQYF. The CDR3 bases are TGTGCCAGCAGTGAAACTAGCGGGGGCCTCTACGAGCAGTACTTC.

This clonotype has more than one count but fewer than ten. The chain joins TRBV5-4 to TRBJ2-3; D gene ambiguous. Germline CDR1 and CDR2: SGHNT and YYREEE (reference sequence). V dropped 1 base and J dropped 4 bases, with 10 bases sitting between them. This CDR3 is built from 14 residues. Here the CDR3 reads CASSLPNSADTQYF. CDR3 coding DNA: TGTGCCAGCAGCTTGCCAAACTCCGCAGATACGCAGTATTTT.

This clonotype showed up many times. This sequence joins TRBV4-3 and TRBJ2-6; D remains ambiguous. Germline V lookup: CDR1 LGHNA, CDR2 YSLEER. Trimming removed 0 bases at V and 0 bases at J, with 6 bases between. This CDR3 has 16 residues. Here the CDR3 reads CASSQDSSSGANVLTF. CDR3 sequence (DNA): TGCGCCAGCAGCCAAGATTCGAGCTCTGGGGCCAACGTCCTGACTTTC.

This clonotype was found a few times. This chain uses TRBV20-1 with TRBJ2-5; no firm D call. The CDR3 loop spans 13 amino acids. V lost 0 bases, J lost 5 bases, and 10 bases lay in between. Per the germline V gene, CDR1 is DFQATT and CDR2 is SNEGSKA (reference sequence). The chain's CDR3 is CSAREPLRETQYF. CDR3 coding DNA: TGCAGTGCTAGAGAGCCCCTGAGGGAGACCCAGTACTTC.

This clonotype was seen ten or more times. Here the CDR3 reads CASSPRERGLDGELFF. The CDR3 DNA reads as TGCGCCAGCAGCCCCCGGGAGCGGGGGCTCGACGGGGAGCTGTTTTTT. The chain employs TRBV5-1 and TRBJ2-2; 8 bases agree with TRBD2. Germline trimming cut 4 bases from V and 7 bases from J; bases unmatched to any gene: 12. Germline assignment: CDR1 SGHRS and CDR2 YFSETQ. This CDR3 has 16 amino acids.

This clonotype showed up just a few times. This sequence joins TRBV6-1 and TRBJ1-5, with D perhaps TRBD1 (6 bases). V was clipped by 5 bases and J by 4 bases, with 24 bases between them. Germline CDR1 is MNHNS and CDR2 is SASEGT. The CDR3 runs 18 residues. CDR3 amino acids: CASSPNTMGARGNQPQHF. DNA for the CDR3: TGTGCCAGCAGTCCAAACACTATGGGGGCGAGGGGGAATCAGCCCCAGCATTTT.

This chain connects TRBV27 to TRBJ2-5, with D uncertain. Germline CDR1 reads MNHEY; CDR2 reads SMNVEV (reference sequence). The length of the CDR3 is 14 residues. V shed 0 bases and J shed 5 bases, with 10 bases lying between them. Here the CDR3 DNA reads TGTGCCAGCAGTTTATCGAGCCCTTGGGAGACCCAGTACTTC. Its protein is CASSLSSPWETQYF.

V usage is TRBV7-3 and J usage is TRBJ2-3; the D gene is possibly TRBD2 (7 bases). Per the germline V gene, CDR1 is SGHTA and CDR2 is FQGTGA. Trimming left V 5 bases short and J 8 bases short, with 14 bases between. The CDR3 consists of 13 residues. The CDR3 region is CASSPRGGPTQYF. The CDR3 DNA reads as TGTGCCAGCAGCCCGAGGGGGGGGCCTACGCAGTATTTT.

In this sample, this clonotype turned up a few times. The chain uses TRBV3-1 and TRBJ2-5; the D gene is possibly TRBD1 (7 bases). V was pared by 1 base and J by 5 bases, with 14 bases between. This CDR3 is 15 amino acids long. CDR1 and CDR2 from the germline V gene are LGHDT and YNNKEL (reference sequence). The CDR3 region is CASSQAAGGRETQYF. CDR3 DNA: TGTGCCAGCAGCCAAGCGGCAGGGGGGCGGGAGACCCAGTACTTC.

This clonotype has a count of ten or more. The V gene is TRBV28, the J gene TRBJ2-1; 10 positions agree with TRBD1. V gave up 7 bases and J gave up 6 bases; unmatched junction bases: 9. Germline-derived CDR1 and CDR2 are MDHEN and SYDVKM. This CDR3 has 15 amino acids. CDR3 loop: CASMTGGFFINEQFF. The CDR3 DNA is TGTGCCAGCATGACAGGGGGCTTCTTTATCAATGAGCAGTTCTTC.

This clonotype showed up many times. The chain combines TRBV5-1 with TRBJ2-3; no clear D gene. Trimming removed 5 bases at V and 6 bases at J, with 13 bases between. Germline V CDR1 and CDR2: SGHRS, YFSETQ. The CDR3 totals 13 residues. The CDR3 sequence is CASSPGNTDTQYF. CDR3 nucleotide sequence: TGCGCCAGCAGTCCAGGAAATACGGATACGCAGTATTTT.

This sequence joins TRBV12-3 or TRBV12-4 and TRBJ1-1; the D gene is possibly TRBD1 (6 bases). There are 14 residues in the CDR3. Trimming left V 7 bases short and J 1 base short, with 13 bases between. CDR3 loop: CASTRDTGNTEAFF. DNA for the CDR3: TGTGCCAGCACCCGGGACACCGGGAACACTGAAGCTTTCTTT.

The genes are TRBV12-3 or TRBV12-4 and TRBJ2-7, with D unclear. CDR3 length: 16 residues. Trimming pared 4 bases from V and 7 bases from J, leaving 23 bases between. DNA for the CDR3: TGTGCCAGCAGTTCGGATCGCCTAGGGCCCTCCCGGGAGCAGTACTTC. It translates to CASSSDRLGPSREQYF.

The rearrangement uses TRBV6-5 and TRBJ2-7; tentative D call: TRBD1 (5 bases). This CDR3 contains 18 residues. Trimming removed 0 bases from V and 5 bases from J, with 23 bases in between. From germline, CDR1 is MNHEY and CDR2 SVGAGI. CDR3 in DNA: TGTGCCAGCAGTTACTCGAGGCCCCAGGGATTCGGTTTAGACGAGCAGTACTTC. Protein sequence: CASSYSRPQGFGLDEQYF.

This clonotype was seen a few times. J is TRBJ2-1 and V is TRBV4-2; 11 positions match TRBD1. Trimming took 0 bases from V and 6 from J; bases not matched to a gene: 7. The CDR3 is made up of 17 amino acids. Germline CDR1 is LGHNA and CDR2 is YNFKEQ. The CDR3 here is CASSQDPGDRGSNEQFF. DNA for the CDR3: TGTGCCAGCAGCCAAGATCCGGGGGACAGGGGGAGCAATGAGCAGTTCTTC.